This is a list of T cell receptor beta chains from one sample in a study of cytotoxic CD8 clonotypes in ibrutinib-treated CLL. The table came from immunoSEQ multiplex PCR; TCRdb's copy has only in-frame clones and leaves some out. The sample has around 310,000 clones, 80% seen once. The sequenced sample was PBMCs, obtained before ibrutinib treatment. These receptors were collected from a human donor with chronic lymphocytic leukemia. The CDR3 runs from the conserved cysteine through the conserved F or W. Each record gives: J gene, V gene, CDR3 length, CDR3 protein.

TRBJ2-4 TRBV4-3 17 CASSQDLQGLVKNIQYF
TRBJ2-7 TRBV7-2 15 CASSLALGGPYEQYF
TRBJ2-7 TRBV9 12 CASSASGGWQYF
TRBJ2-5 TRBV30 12 CAWSEKQETQYF
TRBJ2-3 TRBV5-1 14 CASNLGGNTDTQYF
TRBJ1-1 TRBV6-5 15 CASRRYLGLNTEAFF
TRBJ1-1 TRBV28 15 CASNPSGAEDTEAFF
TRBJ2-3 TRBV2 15 CASSQERERTDTQYF
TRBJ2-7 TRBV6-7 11 CASMQLYEQYF
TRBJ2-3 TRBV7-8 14 CASSYLLDTDTQYF
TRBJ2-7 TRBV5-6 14 CASSLGPGSYEQYF
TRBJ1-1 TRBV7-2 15 CASSLGAGTLSRPFF
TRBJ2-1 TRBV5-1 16 CASSVTGTMSYNEQFF
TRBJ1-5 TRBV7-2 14 CASSALPGPQPQHF
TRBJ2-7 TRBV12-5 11 CASGLEYEQYF
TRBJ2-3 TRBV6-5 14 CASTGGLGTHTQYF
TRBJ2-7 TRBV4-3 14 CASSQGRLGYEQYF
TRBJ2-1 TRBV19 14 CASNTAYRHNEQFF
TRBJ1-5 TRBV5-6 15 CASSLATGNNQPQHF
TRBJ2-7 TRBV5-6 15 CASSLTRDRAYEQYF
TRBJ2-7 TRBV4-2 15 CASSQVLAESYEQYF
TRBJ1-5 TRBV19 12 CASSIGSQPQHF
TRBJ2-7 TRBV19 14 CATTRRGGLGEQYF
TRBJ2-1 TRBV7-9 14 CASSLLGRVNEQFF
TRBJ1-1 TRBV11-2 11 CASSPGTEAFF
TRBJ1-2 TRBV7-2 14 CASSNRGQPYGYTF
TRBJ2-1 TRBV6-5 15 CASSRVVSGSPEQFF
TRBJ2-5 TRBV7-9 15 CASSQRAPDQETQYF
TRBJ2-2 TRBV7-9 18 CASSLAGSYAGRTGELFF
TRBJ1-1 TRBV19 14 CASSKQGFSTEAFF
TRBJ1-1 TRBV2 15 CASSEAGGLNTEAFF
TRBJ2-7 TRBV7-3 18 CASSSTGTDIPSSYEQYF
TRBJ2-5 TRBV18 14 CASSPRRGRETQYF